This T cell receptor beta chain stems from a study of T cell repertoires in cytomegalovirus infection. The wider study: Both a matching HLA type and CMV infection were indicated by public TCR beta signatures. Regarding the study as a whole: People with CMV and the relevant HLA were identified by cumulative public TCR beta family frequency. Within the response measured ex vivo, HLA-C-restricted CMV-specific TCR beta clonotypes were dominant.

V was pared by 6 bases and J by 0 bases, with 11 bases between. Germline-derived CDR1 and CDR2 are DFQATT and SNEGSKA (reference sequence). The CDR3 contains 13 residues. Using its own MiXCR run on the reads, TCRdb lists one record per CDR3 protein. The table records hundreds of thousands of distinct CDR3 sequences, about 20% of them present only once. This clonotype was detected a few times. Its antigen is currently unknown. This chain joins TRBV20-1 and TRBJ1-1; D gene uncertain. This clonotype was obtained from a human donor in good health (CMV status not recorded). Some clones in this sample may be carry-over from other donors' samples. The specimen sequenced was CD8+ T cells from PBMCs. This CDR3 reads CSARLSLNTEAFF. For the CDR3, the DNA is TGCAGTGCCCGCCTATCCTTGAACACTGAAGCTTTCTTT.